What follows is one TCR beta chain and its context. Its antigen is as yet unknown. The data originate from a study of cytomegalovirus exposure and HLA in healthy donors. 60 Vbeta and 13 Jbeta primers were used in PCR. Clones were sequenced by immunoSEQ multiplex PCR, and TCRdb holds only the in-frame ones, with some missing. The table has roughly 180,000 clones, around 80% seen once. Per germline, CDR1 SGHVS and CDR2 FQNEAQ. The V and J ends lost 5 bases and 7 bases, in that order; junction bases with no gene match: 8. The CDR3 is made up of 14 amino acids. Broader study findings: Some TCR beta chains (164 of them) were listed as cytomegalovirus-associated. Earlier analysis looked at TCR beta V segments, and most were productive about 87% or about 30% of the time. A later analysis found that most CMV-associated TCR beta chains appeared HLA-restricted.

This receptor was identified in a man aged 40-55 years in good health and CMV-seronegative. Sequencing was done on a sample of PBMCs. This sequence joins TRBV7-8 and TRBJ1-2, with 9 nucleotides matching TRBD1. In nucleotides, the CDR3 is TGTGCCAGCAGCAAACGGGGACAGGGCCTTGGCTACACCTTC. Residues: CASSKRGQGLGYTF.